This entry concerns a single TCR beta chain. This clone was counted a few times. What antigen it recognizes has not been identified. Per-nucleotide qualities are absent, and no much larger clonotype sits a single base away. These data are taken from a study of blood T cell repertoires in COVID-19 (dated by TCRdb to about 2020). Study-wide context: The collaborator samples originated in the United States, Italy and Spain and spanned the acute and convalescent phases of COVID-19. The material from the prospective study consisted of cDNA or gDNA derived from T cells, B-cell-depleted T cells, or PBMCs. Where available, HLA class I and class II types were obtained from metadata supplied by the sample provider rather than from assay-based typing. Nearly every sample came with metadata listing a de-identified subject ID, COVID-19 status, age in years and sex. Samples came from the ongoing ImmuneRACE study (first 160 participants) plus 1,254 subjects from 6 global collaborators. Subjects who had been exposed to COVID-19, were actively infected with it, or had recovered from it provided the deeply sampled blood TCRbeta repertoires that made up the dataset. The repertoires were released in a freely available public database meant as a resource for research on the immune response to SARS-CoV-2. General conclusions and limits of the study: The quantity of clinical and demographic metadata differed by source and by participant and was supplied without curation.

Collaborating institutions collected whole blood in K2EDTA tubes following their own protocols. For TCRbeta analysis, collaborators shipped samples in one of three forms: frozen whole blood, isolated PBMCs, or DNA extracted from either of those sample types. From the cysteine through the phenylalanine, the CDR3 covers 17 amino acids. Only the CDR3 DNA stays, 51 bases, in frame from base 1. CDR1 and CDR2 were assigned from the germline V gene as KGHSH and LQKENI. The junction shows trimming of 3 bases on V and 4 bases on J, plus 21 bases between the germline ends. TCRbeta CDR3 regions were amplified from genomic DNA using the immunoSEQ Assay, a bias-controlled multiplex PCR. The study's processing was this. The number of nucleated cells in each sample was estimated by amplification of reference gene primers within the assay. To quantify the absolute abundance of each unique TCRbeta CDR3 rearrangement, sequence reads were collapsed and filtered. For each sample, productive Simpson clonality was calculated as the square root of Simpson's diversity index over productive rearrangements. TCRdb retrieved this table from immuneACCESS and kept in-frame rearrangements only. Not all clones are present; in checked studies, unresolved V genes account for under half, and no reason is known for the remainder. The V and J calls and the clone size are those of that table, but D and trimming were determined from the DNA. A total of about 120,000 clones appear in this sample, around 78% of them only once. Of the sample, over 2% is held by the ten largest clones.

Material for sequencing was peripheral blood. This receptor was obtained from a man between 65 and 80 years old with acute or convalescent COVID-19. The chain is encoded by TRBV18 joined to TRBJ1-1; TRBD1 is a weak D gene call, 6 bases matching. CDR3 protein: CASSPLGVAGVPTEAFF. The DNA sequence follows: TGTGCCAGCTCACCCCTAGGGGTGGCAGGGGTGCCCACTGAAGCTTTCTTT.